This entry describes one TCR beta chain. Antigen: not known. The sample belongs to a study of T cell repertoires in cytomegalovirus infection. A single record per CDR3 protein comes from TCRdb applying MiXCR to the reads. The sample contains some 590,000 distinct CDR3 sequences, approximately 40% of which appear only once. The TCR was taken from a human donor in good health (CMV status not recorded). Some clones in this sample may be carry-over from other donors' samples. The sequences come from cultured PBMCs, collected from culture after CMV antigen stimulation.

CDR3: CAREGAATYEQYF. CDR3 nucleotides: TGTGCCAGGGAGGGGGCGGCCACCTACGAGCAGTACTTC. This sequence joins TRBV6-5 and TRBJ2-7; D is possibly TRBD1 (7 bases). V was cut by 9 bases and J by 2 bases, with 14 bases left in between. Germline loops: CDR1 MNHEY, CDR2 SVGAGI. This CDR3 comprises 13 residues.